This passage covers 16 T cell receptor beta chains from one sample sequenced in a study of cytomegalovirus exposure and HLA in healthy donors (TCRdb year 2017). Library prep was done by the immunoSEQ multiplex PCR assay. A mixture of 60 forward primers for TCR Vbeta segments and 13 reverse primers for TCR Jbeta segments was used in the multiplex PCR. Held by TCRdb, this immuneACCESS table contains in-frame sequences only and omits some clones. Under half of the omission traces to an unresolved V gene where checked; the cause of the rest is unknown. In this sample the table shows around 130,000 clones, over 60% of which occur a single time. More than 6.5% of the sample lies in the top ten. Specimen: PBMCs. The receptors were sampled from a woman aged 40 to 49 in good health and CMV-seropositive.

The chain is built from TRBV28 and TRBJ2-5, with 10 bases matching TRBD2. CDR1 and CDR2 (germline): MDHEN, SYDVKM. The CDR3 consists of 16 residues. The V and J ends lost 5 bases and 2 bases, in that order; junction bases with no gene match: 8. CDR3 coding DNA: TGTGCCAGCAGTCTGAGACTAGCGGGCATTCAAGAGACCCAGTACTTC. It specifies CASSLRLAGIQETQYF.

CDR3 sequence: CASSLGYGEDEQFF. The CDR3 region has the DNA TGTGCCAGCAGCTTAGGTTACGGGGAAGATGAGCAGTTCTTC. V gene TRBV11-3 combines with J gene TRBJ2-1, with D possibly matching TRBD2 (5 bases). This CDR3 region has 14 residues. Trimming stripped 1 base from V and 8 bases from J, with 12 bases between. CDR1 is SGHNT and CDR2 is YENEEA in the germline V gene.

The rearrangement links TRBV5-1 to TRBJ1-5; 7 positions match TRBD1. The germline gives CDR1 SGHRS, CDR2 YFSETQ. V trimming: 3 bases; J trimming: 13 bases; junction bases outside the gene matches: 7. This CDR3 is built from 12 residues. The CDR3 bases are TGCGCCAGCAGCTCAGAAGGGGGACAGCAGCATTTT. Translated: CASSSEGGQQHF.

The sample holds one count of this clone. This chain joins TRBV28 and TRBJ1-2; 7 bases agree with TRBD1. Per the germline V gene, CDR1 is MDHEN and CDR2 is SYDVKM. This CDR3 is built from 14 residues. V lost 6 bases, J lost 7 bases, and 11 bases stayed unmatched. Here the CDR3 DNA reads TGTGCCAGCAGCCCGGGTGACAGGGAGTCTGGCTACACCTTC. Protein sequence: CASSPGDRESGYTF.

This clone appeared once. In nucleotides, the CDR3 is TGTGCCAGTAGTCCCGGGACACCGAGGAACACTGAAGCTTTCTTT. Amino acids: CASSPGTPRNTEAFF. This chain joins TRBV19 and TRBJ1-1; tentative D call: TRBD1 (6 bases). Germline V gene lookup returns CDR1 LNHDA and CDR2 SQIVND (reference sequence). Trimming took 5 bases from V and 1 from J, leaving 14 bases between them. CDR3 length: 15 residues.

The chain couples TRBV10-2 to TRBJ1-5; D gene uncertain. The ends were cut back, 5 bases at V and 0 bases at J, with 5 bases in the middle. CDR3 length: 13 amino acids. Germline V gene sequence: CDR1 WSHSY, CDR2 SAAADI. DNA of the CDR3: TGCGCCAGCAGTCAGGTTAGCAATCAGCCCCAGCATTTT. As protein: CASSQVSNQPQHF.

This sequence joins TRBV4-1 and TRBJ1-2, with D perhaps TRBD1 (5 bases). The length of the CDR3 is 14 residues. Trimming cost V 0 bases and J 7 bases, with 12 bases left between them. The V gene's germline CDR1 is MGHRA and CDR2 YSYEKL. The CDR3 spells CASSQDQGIGGYTF. Written as DNA, the CDR3 is TGCGCCAGCAGCCAAGATCAGGGTATCGGTGGCTACACCTTC.

This chain joins TRBV6-1 and TRBJ1-2; 8 nucleotides match TRBD1. The germline V gene encodes CDR1 MNHNS and CDR2 SASEGT. The J segment lost 5 bases and the V segment lost 1 base, leaving 6 bases of the junction unmatched. This CDR3 is built from 15 residues. CDR3 DNA sequence: TGTGCCAGCAGTGAAGGTGGACAGGGCACTTATGGCTACACCTTC. Amino acid sequence: CASSEGGQGTYGYTF.

The chain is built from TRBV7-9 and TRBJ1-1; unclear D gene. CDR3 size: 13 residues. V lost 3 bases to trimming and J lost 1 base, with 6 bases between them. Germline CDR1 reads SEHNR; CDR2 reads FQNEAQ (reference sequence). The CDR3 sequence: CASSLAGNTEAFF. DNA for the CDR3: TGTGCCAGCAGCTTGGCAGGGAACACTGAAGCTTTCTTT. Filled out from reference TRBV7-9 and TRBJ1-1, the complete variable domain reads DTGVSQNPRHKITKRGQNVTFRCDPISEHNRLYWYRQTLGQGPEFLTYFQNEAQLEKSRLLSDRFSAERPKGSFSTLEIQRTEQGDSAMYLCASSLAGNTEAFFGQGTRLTVV.

The chain joins TRBV5-1 to TRBJ2-1; perhaps TRBD1 as D (6 bases). There are 15 residues in the CDR3. V dropped 0 bases and J dropped 2 bases, with 9 bases sitting between them. Looked up from germline, CDR1 is SGHRS and CDR2 is YFSETQ. In DNA, the CDR3 is TGCGCCAGCAGCTTGGGGCAGGGGCCCTACAATGAGCAGTTCTTC. Protein: CASSLGQGPYNEQFF.

The CDR3 is CASKRSGTPKNNSPLHF. The CDR3 nucleotides are TGTGCCAGCAAAAGAAGCGGCACGCCCAAGAATAATTCACCCCTCCACTTT. The chain uses TRBV5-5 and TRBJ1-6; D remains ambiguous. Germline V lookup: CDR1 SGHKS, CDR2 YYEKEE (reference sequence). The V and J ends lost 6 bases and 5 bases respectively, with 21 bases between them. CDR3 length equals 17 residues. The variable domain in full, completed from reference TRBV5-5 and TRBJ1-6, reads DAGVTQSPTHLIKTRGQQVTLRCSPISGHKSVSWYQQVLGQGPQFIFQYYEKEERGRGNFPDRFSARQFPNYSSELNVNALLLGDSALYLCASKRSGTPKNNSPLHFGNGTRLTVT.

The J gene is TRBJ2-1, the V gene TRBV2; a possible D gene is TRBD1 (6 bases). The CDR3 has 14 amino acids. The V and J ends lost 6 bases and 2 bases respectively, with 11 bases between them. CDR1 and CDR2 from the germline V gene are SNHLY and FYNNEI. As DNA, the CDR3 is TGTGCCAGCAGAAGACAGGACCCCTACAATGAGCAGTTCTTC. This sequence encodes CASRRQDPYNEQFF.

The J gene is TRBJ2-3, the V gene TRBV6-6, with 10 bases that match TRBD1. After removal of 5 bases from V and 5 bases from J, the junction contained 4 bases not matched to a gene. Per the germline V gene, CDR1 is MNHNY and CDR2 is SVGAGI (reference sequence). The CDR3 contains 14 residues. The CDR3 nucleotides read TGTGCCAGCAGTAGGGACAGGGGTGGAGATACGCAGTATTTT. Its protein is CASSRDRGGDTQYF.

The rearrangement links TRBV5-4 to TRBJ2-2, with a possible D match to TRBD1 (6 bases). Germline CDR1 reads SGHNT; CDR2 reads YYREEE (reference sequence). The CDR3 totals 14 residues. V dropped 3 bases and J dropped 2 bases, with 8 bases sitting between them. The CDR3 region has the DNA TGTGCCAGCAGCTCGGACAGTAACACCGGGGAGCTGTTTTTT. Translating it yields CASSSDSNTGELFF.

The chain couples TRBV25-1 to TRBJ2-5, with D hard to call. The CDR3 covers 14 residues. Per the germline V gene, CDR1 is MGHDK and CDR2 is SYGVNS. The V and J ends lost 1 base and 0 bases respectively, with 6 bases between them. CDR3 protein: CASSESVHQETQYF. The CDR3 DNA reads as TGTGCCAGCAGTGAATCAGTGCACCAAGAGACCCAGTACTTC.

The V gene is TRBV6-6, the J gene TRBJ2-3; 7 bases line up with TRBD1. The J segment lost 5 bases and the V segment lost 8 bases, leaving 10 bases of the junction unmatched. Germline V gives CDR1 MNHNY, CDR2 SVGAGI (reference sequence). This CDR3 region has 14 residues. The CDR3 DNA reads TGTGCCAGCCGAATACAGGGGCTGGGAGATACGCAGTATTTT. Translating it yields CASRIQGLGDTQYF.